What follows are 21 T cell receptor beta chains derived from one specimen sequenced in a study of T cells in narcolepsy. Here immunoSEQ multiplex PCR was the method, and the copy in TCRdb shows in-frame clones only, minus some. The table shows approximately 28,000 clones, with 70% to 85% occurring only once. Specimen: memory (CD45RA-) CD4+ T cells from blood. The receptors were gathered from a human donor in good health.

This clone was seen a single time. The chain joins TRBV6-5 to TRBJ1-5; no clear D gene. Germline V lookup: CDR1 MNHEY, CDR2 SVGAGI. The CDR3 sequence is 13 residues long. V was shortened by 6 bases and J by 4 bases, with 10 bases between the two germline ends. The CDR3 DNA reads TGTGCCAGCAGACCCGGACCGAATCAGCCCCAGCATTTT. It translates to CASRPGPNQPQHF.

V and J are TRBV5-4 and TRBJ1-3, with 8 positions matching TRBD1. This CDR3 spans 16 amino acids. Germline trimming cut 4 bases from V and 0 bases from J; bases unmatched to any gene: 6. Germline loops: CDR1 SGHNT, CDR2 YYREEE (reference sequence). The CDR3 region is CASSQRGQGSGNTIYF. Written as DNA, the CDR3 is TGTGCCAGCAGCCAGAGAGGACAGGGCTCTGGAAACACCATATATTTT.

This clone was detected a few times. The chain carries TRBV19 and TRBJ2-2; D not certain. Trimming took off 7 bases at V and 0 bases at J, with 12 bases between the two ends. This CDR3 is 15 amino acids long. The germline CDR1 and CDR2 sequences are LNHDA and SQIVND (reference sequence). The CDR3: CASTKDGANTGELFF. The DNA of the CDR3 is TGTGCCAGTACAAAGGACGGCGCGAACACCGGGGAGCTGTTTTTT. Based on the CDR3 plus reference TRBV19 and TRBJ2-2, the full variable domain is DGGITQSPKYLFRKEGQNVTLSCEQNLNHDAMYWYRQDPGQGLRLIYYSQIVNDFQKGDIAEGYSVSREKKESFPLTVTSAQKNPTAFYLCASTKDGANTGELFFGEGSRLTVL.

For the CDR3, the DNA is TGTGCCAGCAAAGGGACTAGCCAACTCTACGAGCAGTACTTC. Translated, it gives CASKGTSQLYEQYF. V usage is TRBV6-6 and J usage is TRBJ2-7; 9 bases map to TRBD2. Trimming removed 7 bases from V and 3 bases from J; junction bases left unmatched: 7. Germline values: CDR1 MNHNY, CDR2 SVGAGI (reference sequence). This CDR3 contains 14 residues.

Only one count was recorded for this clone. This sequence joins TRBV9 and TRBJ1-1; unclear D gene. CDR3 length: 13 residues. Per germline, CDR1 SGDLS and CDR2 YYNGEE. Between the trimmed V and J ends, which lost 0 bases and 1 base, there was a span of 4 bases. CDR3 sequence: CASSVDQNTEAFF. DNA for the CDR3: TGTGCCAGCAGCGTAGACCAGAACACTGAAGCTTTCTTT.

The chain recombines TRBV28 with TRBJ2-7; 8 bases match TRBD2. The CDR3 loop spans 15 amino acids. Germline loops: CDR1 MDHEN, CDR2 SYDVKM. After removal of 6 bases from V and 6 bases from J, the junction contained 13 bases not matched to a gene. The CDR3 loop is CASSPPHGRAGEQYF. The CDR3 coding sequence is TGTGCCAGCAGCCCTCCCCACGGGAGGGCAGGCGAGCAGTACTTC.

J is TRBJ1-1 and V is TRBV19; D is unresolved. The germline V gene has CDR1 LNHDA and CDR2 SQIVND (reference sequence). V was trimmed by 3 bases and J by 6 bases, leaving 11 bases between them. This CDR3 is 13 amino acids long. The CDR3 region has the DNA TGTGCCAGTAGTATGGCGGGAAAGCCTGAAGCTTTCTTT. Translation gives CASSMAGKPEAFF.

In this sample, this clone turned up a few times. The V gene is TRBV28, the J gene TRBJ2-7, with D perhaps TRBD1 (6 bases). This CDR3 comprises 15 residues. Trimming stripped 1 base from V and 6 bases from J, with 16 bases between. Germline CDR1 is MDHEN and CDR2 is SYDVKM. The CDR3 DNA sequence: TGTGCCAGCAGTTTATTAGGGACAAGGGGCGCCGAGCAGTACTTC. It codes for CASSLLGTRGAEQYF.

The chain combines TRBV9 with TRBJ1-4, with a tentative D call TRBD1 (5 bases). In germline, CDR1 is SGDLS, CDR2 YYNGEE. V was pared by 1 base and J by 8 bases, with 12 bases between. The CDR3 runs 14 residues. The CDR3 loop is CASSVRGVPEKLFF. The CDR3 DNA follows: TGTGCCAGCAGCGTAAGGGGAGTGCCGGAAAAACTGTTTTTT.

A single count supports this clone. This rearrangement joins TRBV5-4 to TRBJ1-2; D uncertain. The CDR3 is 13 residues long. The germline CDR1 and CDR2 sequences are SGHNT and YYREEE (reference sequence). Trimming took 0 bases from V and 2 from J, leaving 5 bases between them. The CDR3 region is CASSLGQNYGYTF. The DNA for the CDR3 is TGTGCCAGCAGCTTGGGGCAGAACTATGGCTACACCTTC. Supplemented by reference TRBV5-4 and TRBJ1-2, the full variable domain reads ETGVTQSPTHLIKTRGQQVTLRCSSQSGHNTVSWYQQALGQGPQFIFQYYREEENGRGNFPPRFSGLQFPNYSSELNVNALELDDSALYLCASSLGQNYGYTFGSGTRLTVV.

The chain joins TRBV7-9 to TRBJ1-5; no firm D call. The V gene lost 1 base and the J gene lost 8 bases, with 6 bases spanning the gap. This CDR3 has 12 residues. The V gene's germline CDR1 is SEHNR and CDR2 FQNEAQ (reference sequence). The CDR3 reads CASSLDKEPQHF. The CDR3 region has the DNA TGTGCCAGCAGCTTAGACAAAGAGCCCCAGCATTTT.

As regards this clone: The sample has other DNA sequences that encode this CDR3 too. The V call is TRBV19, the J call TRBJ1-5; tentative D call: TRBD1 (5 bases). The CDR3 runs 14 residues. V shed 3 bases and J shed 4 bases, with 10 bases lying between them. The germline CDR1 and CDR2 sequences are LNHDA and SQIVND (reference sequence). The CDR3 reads CASSIQGGNQPQHF. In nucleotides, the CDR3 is TGTGCCAGTAGTATCCAGGGTGGGAATCAGCCCCAGCATTTT.

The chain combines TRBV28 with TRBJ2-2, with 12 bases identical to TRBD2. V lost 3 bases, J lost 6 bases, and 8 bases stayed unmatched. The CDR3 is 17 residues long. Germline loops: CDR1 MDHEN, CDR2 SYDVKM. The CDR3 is CASSFPGLAGRSGELFF. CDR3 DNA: TGTGCCAGCAGTTTCCCTGGACTAGCGGGAAGATCCGGGGAGCTGTTTTTT. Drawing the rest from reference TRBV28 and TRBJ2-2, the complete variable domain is DVKVTQSSRYLVKRTGEKVFLECVQDMDHENMFWYRQDPGLGLRLIYFSYDVKMKEKGDIPEGYSVSREKKERFSLILESASTNQTSMYLCASSFPGLAGRSGELFFGEGSRLTVL.

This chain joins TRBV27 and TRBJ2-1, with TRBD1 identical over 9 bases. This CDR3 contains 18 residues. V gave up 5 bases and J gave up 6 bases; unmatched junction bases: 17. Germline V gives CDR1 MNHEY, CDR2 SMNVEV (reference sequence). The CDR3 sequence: CASSIRIPGQGSANEQFF. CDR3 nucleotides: TGTGCCAGCAGTATAAGAATACCGGGACAGGGATCGGCCAATGAGCAGTTCTTC.

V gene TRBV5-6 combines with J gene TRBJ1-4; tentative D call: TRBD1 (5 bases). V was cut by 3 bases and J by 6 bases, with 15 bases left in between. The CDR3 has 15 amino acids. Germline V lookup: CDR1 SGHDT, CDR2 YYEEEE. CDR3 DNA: TGTGCCAGCAGCTCTGGGTGGCAGGGCGATGAAAAACTGTTTTTT. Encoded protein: CASSSGWQGDEKLFF.

The CDR3 loop reads CASSDRQKGYQPQHF. CDR3 in DNA: TGTGCCAGCAGTGACAGGCAGAAGGGATATCAGCCCCAGCATTTT. The chain has TRBV6-1 and TRBJ1-5; D is unclear. CDR3 length equals 15 residues. Germline-derived CDR1 and CDR2 are MNHNS and SASEGT. Trimming pared 3 bases from V and 5 bases from J, leaving 14 bases between.

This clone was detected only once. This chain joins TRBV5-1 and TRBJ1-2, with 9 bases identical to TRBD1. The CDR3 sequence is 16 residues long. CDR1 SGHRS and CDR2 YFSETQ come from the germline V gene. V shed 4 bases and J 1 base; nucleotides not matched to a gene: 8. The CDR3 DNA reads TGCGCCAGCAGCGGGACAGGGAAGGACTATAACTATGGCTACACCTTC. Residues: CASSGTGKDYNYGYTF. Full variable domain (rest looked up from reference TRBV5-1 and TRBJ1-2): KAGVTQTPRYLIKTRGQQVTLSCSPISGHRSVSWYQQTPGQGLQFLFEYFSETQRNKGNFPGRFSGRQFSNSRSEMNVSTLELGDSALYLCASSGTGKDYNYGYTFGSGTRLTVV.

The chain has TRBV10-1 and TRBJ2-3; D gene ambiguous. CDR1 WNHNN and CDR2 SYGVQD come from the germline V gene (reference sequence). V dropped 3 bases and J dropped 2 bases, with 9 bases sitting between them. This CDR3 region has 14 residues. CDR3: CASSDLLDTDTQYF. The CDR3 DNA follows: TGCGCCAGCAGTGATCTCTTAGACACAGATACGCAGTATTTT.

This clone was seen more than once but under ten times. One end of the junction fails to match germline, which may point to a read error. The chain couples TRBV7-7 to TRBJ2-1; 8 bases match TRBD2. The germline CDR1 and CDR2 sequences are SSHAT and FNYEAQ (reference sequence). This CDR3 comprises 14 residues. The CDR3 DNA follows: TGTGCTAGCAGCTTAAGCGGGAGATACAATGAGCAGTTCTTC. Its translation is CASSLSGRYNEQFF.

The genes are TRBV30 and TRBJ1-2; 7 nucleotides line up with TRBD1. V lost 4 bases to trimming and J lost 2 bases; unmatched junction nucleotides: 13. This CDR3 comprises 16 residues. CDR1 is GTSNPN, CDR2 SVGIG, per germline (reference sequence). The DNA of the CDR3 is TGTGCCTGGACCAGGGGGTACCAAGACTCCAACTATGGCTACACCTTC. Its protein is CAWTRGYQDSNYGYTF.

Written as DNA, the CDR3 is TGTGCCAGCAGCCCGGGACTGGGAACCTCTAGCTCTGGAAACACCATATATTTT. Protein product: CASSPGLGTSSSGNTIYF. V gene TRBV7-8 combines with J gene TRBJ1-3, with D possibly matching TRBD1 (5 bases). This CDR3 is 18 amino acids long. Deletions cut 5 bases from V and 0 bases from J, with 20 bases between. The germline gives CDR1 SGHVS, CDR2 FQNEAQ.